This T cell receptor (beta chain) was sequenced in a study of blood T cell repertoires in COVID-19. V lost 4 bases and J lost 8, with 24 bases in between. Germline lookup yields CDR1 SGHRS and CDR2 YFSETQ. The CDR3 sequence is 17 residues long. Repertoires were generated with immunoSEQ multiplex PCR, while TCRdb's copy carries only in-frame clones and drops some. The profile shows approximately 500,000 clones, over 75% of them singletons. Those who participated ranged in age from roughly 18 to 95 years and resided in about two dozen US areas. Sequencing was performed on PBMCs or T cells enriched from blood (not recorded which). The source is a woman in her thirties or forties who had recovered from COVID-19. V and J are TRBV5-1 and TRBJ1-4; no clear D gene. The CDR3 DNA is TGCGCCAGCAGCCCAACGAAGGGTGTCGGGGAGTTGGAAAAACTGTTTTTT. Amino acids: CASSPTKGVGELEKLFF.